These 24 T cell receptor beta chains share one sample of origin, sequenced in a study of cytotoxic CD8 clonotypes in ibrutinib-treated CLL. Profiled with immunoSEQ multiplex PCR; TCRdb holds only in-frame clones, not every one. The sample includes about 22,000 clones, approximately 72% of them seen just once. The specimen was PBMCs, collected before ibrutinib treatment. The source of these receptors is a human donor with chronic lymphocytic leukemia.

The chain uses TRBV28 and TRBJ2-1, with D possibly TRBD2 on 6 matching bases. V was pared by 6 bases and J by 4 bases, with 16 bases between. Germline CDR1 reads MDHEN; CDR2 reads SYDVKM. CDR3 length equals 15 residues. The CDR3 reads CASSTRGLAYNEQFF. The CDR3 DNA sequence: TGTGCCAGCAGCACCCGGGGACTGGCATACAATGAGCAGTTCTTC.

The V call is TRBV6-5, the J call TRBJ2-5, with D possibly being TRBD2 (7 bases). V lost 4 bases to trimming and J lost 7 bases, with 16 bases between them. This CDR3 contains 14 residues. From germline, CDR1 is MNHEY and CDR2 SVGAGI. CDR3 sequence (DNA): TGTGCCAGCAGTTCCACAGGGAGGGCGGGGACCCAGTACTTC. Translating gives CASSSTGRAGTQYF.

DNA for the CDR3: TGTGCCAGCAGCCTAACCGGGACAGGAAATACCGGGGAGCTGTTTTTT. Its protein is CASSLTGTGNTGELFF. J is TRBJ2-2 and V is TRBV9; 8 bases map to TRBD1. V lost 4 bases, J lost 5 bases, and 10 bases stayed unmatched. In germline, CDR1 is SGDLS, CDR2 YYNGEE. CDR3 length equals 16 residues.

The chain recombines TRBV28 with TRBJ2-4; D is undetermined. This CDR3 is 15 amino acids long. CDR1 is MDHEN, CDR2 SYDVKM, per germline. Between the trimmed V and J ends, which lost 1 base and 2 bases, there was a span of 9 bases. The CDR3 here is CASSLSITSKNIQYF. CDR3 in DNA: TGTGCCAGCAGTTTATCGATTACCTCCAAAAACATTCAGTACTTC.

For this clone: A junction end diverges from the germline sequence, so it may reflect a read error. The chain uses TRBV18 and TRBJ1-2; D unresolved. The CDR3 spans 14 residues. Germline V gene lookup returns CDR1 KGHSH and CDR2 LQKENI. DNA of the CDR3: TGTGCCAGCTCGCCACGGAGGTCAGACTATGGCTACACCTTC. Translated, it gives CASSPRRSDYGYTF.

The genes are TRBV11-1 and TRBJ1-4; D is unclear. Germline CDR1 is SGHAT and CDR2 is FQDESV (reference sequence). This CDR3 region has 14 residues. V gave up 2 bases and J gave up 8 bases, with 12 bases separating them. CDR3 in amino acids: CASSLRSRGEKLFF. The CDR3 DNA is TGTGCCAGCAGCTTAAGGAGCCGAGGGGAAAAACTGTTTTTT.

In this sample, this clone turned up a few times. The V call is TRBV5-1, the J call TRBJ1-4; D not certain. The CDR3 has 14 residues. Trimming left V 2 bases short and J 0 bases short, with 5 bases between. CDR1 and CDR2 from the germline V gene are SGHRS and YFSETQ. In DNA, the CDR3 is TGCGCCAGCAGCTTTTCTACAACTAATGAAAAACTGTTTTTT. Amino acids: CASSFSTTNEKLFF.

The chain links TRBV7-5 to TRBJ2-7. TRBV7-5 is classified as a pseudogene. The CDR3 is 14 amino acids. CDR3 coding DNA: TGTGTCAGAAGCTTAGTAGGGCCAGAGGACGAGCAGTACTTC. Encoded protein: CVRSLVGPEDEQYF.

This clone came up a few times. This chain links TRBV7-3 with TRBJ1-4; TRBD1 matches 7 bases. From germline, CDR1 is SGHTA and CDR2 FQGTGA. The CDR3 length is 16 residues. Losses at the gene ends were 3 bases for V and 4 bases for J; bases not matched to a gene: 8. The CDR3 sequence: CASSLVSGGLNEKLFF. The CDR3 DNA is TGTGCCAGCAGCTTGGTTTCAGGGGGGCTTAATGAAAAACTGTTTTTT.

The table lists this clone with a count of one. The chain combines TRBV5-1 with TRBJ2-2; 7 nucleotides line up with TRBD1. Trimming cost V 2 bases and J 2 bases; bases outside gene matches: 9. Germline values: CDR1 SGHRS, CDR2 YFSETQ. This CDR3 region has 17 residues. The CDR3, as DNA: TGCGCCAGCAGCTTACGCACAGGGGCTACAAACACCGGGGAGCTGTTTTTT. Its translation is CASSLRTGATNTGELFF.

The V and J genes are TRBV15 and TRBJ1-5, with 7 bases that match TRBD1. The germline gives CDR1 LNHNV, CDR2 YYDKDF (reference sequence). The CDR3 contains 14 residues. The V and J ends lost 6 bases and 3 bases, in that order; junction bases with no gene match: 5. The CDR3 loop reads CATSPTGSNQPQHF. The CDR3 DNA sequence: TGTGCCACCAGTCCGACAGGGTCCAATCAGCCCCAGCATTTT.

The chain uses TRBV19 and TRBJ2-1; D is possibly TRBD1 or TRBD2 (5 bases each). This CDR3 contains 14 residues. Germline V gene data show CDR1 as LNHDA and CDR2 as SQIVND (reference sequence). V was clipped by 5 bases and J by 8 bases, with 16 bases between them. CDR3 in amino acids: CASSWTSGADEQFF. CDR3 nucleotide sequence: TGTGCCAGTAGTTGGACATCCGGGGCGGATGAGCAGTTCTTC.

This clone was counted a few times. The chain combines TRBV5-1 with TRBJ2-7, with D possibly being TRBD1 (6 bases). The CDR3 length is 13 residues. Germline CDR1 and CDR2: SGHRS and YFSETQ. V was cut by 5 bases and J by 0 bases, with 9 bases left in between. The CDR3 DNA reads TGCGCCAGCAGATGGGACACCTCCTACGAGCAGTACTTC. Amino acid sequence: CASRWDTSYEQYF.

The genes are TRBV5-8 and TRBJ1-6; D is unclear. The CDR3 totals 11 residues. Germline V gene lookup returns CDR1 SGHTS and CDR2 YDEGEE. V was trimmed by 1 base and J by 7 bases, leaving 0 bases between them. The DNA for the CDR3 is TGTGCCAGCAGCTTGAATTCACCCCTCCACTTT. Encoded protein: CASSLNSPLHF.

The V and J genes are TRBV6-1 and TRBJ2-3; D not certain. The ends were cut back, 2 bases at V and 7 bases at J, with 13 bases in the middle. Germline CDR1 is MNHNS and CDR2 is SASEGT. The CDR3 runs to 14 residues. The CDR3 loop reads CASSENLSVNTQYF. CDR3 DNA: TGTGCCAGCAGTGAAAACCTAAGTGTAAATACGCAGTATTTT.

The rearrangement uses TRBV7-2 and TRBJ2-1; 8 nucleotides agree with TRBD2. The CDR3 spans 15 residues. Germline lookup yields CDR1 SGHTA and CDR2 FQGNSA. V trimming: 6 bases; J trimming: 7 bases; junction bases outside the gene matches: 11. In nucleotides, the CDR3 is TGTGCCAGCAGATTAAGGGGGACTAGTGAGAATGAGCAGTTCTTC. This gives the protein CASRLRGTSENEQFF.

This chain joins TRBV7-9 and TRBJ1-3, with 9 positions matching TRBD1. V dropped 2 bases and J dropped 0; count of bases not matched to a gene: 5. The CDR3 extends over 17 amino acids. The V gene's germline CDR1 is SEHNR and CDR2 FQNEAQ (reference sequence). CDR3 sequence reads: CASSLLGTGSSGNTIYF. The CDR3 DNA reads TGTGCCAGCAGCTTATTAGGGACAGGGAGCTCTGGAAACACCATATATTTT.

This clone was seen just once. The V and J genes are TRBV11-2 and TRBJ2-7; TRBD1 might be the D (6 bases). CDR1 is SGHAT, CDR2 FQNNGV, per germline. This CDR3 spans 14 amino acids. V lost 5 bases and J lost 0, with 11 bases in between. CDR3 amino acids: CASSDRTASYEQYF. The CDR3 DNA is TGTGCCAGCAGCGATCGGACAGCCTCCTACGAGCAGTACTTC. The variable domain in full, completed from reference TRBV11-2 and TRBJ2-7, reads EAGVAQSPRYKIIEKRQSVAFWCNPISGHATLYWYQQILGQGPKLLIQFQNNGVVDDSQLPKDRFSAERLKGVDSTLKIQPAKLEDSAVYLCASSDRTASYEQYFGPGTRLTVT.

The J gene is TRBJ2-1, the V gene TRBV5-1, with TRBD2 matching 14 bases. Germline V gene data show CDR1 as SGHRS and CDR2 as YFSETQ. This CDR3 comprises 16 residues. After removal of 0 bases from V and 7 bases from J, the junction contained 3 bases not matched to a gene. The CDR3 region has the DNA TGCGCCAGCAGCTTGGTGACTAGCGGGAGGGAAAATGAGCAGTTCTTC. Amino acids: CASSLVTSGRENEQFF.

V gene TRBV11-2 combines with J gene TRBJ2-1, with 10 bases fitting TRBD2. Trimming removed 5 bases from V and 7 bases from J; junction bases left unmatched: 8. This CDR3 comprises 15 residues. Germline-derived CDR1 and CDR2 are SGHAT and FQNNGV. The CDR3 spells CASSPGSGGKNEQFF. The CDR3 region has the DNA TGTGCCAGCAGCCCCGGTAGCGGGGGGAAGAATGAGCAGTTCTTC.

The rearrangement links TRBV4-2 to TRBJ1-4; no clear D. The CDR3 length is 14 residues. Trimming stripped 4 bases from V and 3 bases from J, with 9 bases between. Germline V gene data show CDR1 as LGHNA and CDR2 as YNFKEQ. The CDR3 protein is CASSPSWSNEKLFF. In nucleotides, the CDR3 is TGTGCCAGCAGCCCTTCCTGGTCTAATGAAAAACTGTTTTTT.

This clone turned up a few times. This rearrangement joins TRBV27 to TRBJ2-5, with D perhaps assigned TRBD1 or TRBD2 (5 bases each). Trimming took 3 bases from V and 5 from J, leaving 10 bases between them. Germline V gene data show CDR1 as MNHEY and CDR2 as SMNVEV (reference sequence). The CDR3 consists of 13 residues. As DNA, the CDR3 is TGTGCCAGCAGTTTGGGGGTCCCGGAGACCCAGTACTTC. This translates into CASSLGVPETQYF.

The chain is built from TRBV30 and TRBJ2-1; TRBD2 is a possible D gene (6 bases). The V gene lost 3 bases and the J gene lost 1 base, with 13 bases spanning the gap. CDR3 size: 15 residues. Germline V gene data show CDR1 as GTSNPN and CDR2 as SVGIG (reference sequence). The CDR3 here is CAWSIPGLSYNEQFF. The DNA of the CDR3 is TGTGCCTGGAGCATCCCGGGACTGTCCTACAATGAGCAGTTCTTC.

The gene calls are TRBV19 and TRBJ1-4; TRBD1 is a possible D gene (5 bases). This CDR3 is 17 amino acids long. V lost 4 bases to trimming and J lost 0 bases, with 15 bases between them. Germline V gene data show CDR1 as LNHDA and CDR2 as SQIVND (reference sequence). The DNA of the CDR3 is TGTGCCAGTAGTACCCAGCACAGGCTTGCAACTAATGAAAAACTGTTTTTT. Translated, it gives CASSTQHRLATNEKLFF.